Shown below are 7 T cell receptor beta chains from a single sample sequenced in a study of early T cells in non-severe SARS-CoV-2 infection. TCRdb re-called the 5' RACE reads with MiXCR, one entry per CDR3 protein. In the table there are about 69,000 distinct CDR3 sequences, roughly 4.5% of which are singletons. Sequencing was performed on whole blood, taken at baseline. Every receptor here comes from an adult who was a healthcare worker with PCR-confirmed SARS-CoV-2 infection or an uninfected control (not recorded which). The donor label of this sample is uncertain.

This clonotype was seen repeatedly, ten times or more. The chain has TRBV5-5 and TRBJ1-3; maybe TRBD1 (6 bases). The germline V gene encodes CDR1 SGHKS and CDR2 YYEKEE (reference sequence). The CDR3 covers 17 residues. With 4 bases removed from V and 0 bases from J, the gap between germline ends came to 17 bases. CDR3 nucleotide sequence: TGTGCCAGCAGCCAAGACAACAGGGTTTTCTCTGGAAACACCATATATTTT. This encodes CASSQDNRVFSGNTIYF.

Many counts were recorded for this clonotype. The chain uses TRBV10-3 and TRBJ2-6, with no clear D. The CDR3 is 15 residues long. Germline CDR1 reads ENHRY; CDR2 reads SYGVKD. V lost 2 bases, J lost 4 bases, and 9 bases lay in between. CDR3 residues: CAISEGETGANVLTF. CDR3 coding DNA: TGTGCCATCAGTGAGGGGGAAACCGGGGCCAACGTCCTGACTTTC.

This chain joins TRBV6-5 and TRBJ1-1; perhaps TRBD1 as D (6 bases). The CDR3 consists of 16 residues. V was shortened by 5 bases and J by 3 bases, with 19 bases between the two germline ends. Germline lookup yields CDR1 MNHEY and CDR2 SVGAGI. Written as DNA, the CDR3 is TGTGCCAGCAGTACGGACAGAGAGGGTTTGGACACTGAAGCTTTCTTT. It encodes CASSTDREGLDTEAFF.

This clonotype was seen repeatedly, ten times or more. V usage is TRBV7-6 and J usage is TRBJ2-2, with D possibly TRBD1 on 6 matching bases. Germline CDR1 SGHVS, CDR2 FNYEAQ. The CDR3 loop spans 16 amino acids. V gave up 5 bases and J gave up 0 bases, with 13 bases separating them. CDR3: CASSPTGPTNTGELFF. The CDR3 bases are TGTGCCAGCAGCCCAACAGGGCCCACGAACACCGGGGAGCTGTTTTTT.

This clonotype was seen repeatedly, ten times or more. The chain is built from TRBV20-1 and TRBJ2-3, with 14 bases that match TRBD2. With V trimmed by 6 bases and J by 6 bases, 11 bases remained unmatched. The CDR3 extends over 16 amino acids. In germline, CDR1 is DFQATT, CDR2 SNEGSKA (reference sequence). The CDR3 sequence: CSAPPGLAGGWDTQYF. CDR3 coding DNA: TGCAGTGCCCCTCCCGGACTAGCGGGGGGCTGGGATACGCAGTATTTT.

This clonotype has at least ten counts. CDR3 coding DNA: TGCAGCGTTGTGACAGCTTCCGAAGAGACCCAGTACTTC. Its translation is CSVVTASEETQYF. The gene calls are TRBV29-1 and TRBJ2-5; D may be TRBD1 (5 bases). The germline CDR1 and CDR2 sequences are SQVTM and ANQGSEA. V lost 4 bases and J lost 3, with 12 bases in between. The CDR3 is 13 residues long. Based on the CDR3 plus reference TRBV29-1 and TRBJ2-5, the full variable domain is SAVISQKPSRDICQRGTSLTIQCQVDSQVTMMFWYRQQPGQSLTLIATANQGSEATYESGFVIDKFPISRPNLTFSTLTVSNMSPEDSSIYLCSVVTASEETQYFGPGTRLLVL.

The V call is TRBV27, the J call TRBJ2-5; D ambiguous. Trimming cost V 7 bases and J 1 base, with 16 bases left between them. CDR1 and CDR2 from the germline V gene are MNHEY and SMNVEV (reference sequence). The CDR3 length is 15 residues. CDR3 amino acids: CASKVNSVFQETQYF. CDR3 sequence (DNA): TGTGCCAGCAAAGTCAACTCGGTATTCCAAGAGACCCAGTACTTC.